A single sample is the source of the 10 T cell receptor beta chains below, sequenced in a study of blood T cell repertoires in COVID-19. Clones were read by immunoSEQ multiplex PCR, and TCRdb kept only the in-frame ones, dropping some. This table holds approximately 360,000 clones, over 80% found once. Sequencing input: PBMCs or T cells enriched from blood (not recorded which). These receptors were collected from a woman aged 45 to 65 who had recovered from COVID-19.

V is TRBV5-6 and J is TRBJ1-4; perhaps TRBD1 as D (5 bases). In germline, CDR1 is SGHDT, CDR2 YYEEEE. V was trimmed by 0 bases and J by 10 bases, leaving 16 bases between them. CDR3 length: 15 amino acids. The CDR3 here is CASSLEREGTGKLFF. CDR3 bases: TGTGCCAGCAGCTTGGAAAGGGAGGGGACGGGAAAACTGTTTTTT. Using reference TRBV5-6 and TRBJ1-4 for the parts outside the CDR3, the full variable domain is DAGVTQSPTHLIKTRGQQVTLRCSPKSGHDTVSWYQQALGQGPQFIFQYYEEEERQRGNFPDRFSGHQFPNYSSELNVNALLLGDSALYLCASSLEREGTGKLFFGSGTQLSVL.

V usage is TRBV9 and J usage is TRBJ1-2, with TRBD1 matching 8 bases. Germline assignment: CDR1 SGDLS and CDR2 YYNGEE. CDR3 size: 14 residues. J gave up 5 bases and V 0 bases, and 3 bases lay outside the gene matches. For the CDR3, the DNA is TGTGCCAGCAGCGTAGTGGACAGGGATTATGGCTACACCTTC. Protein: CASSVVDRDYGYTF.

The genes are TRBV30 and TRBJ2-2, with D maybe TRBD1 (6 bases). The CDR3 has 12 amino acids. Per germline, CDR1 GTSNPN and CDR2 SVGIG (reference sequence). Trimming shortened V by 3 bases and J by 6 bases, and 8 bases separated the two germline ends. The CDR3 coding sequence is TGTGCCTGGAGCAGGGGTCCCGGGGAGCTGTTTTTT. Protein: CAWSRGPGELFF.

V and J are TRBV5-5 and TRBJ1-5; tentatively, D is TRBD1 (5 bases). Germline-derived CDR1 and CDR2 are SGHKS and YYEKEE (reference sequence). There are 14 residues in the CDR3. V lost 5 bases to trimming and J lost 5 bases, with 14 bases between them. Written as DNA, the CDR3 is TGTGCCAGCAGGCTCGGGACGGGGGATCAGCCCCAGCATTTT. Translation gives CASRLGTGDQPQHF.

V usage is TRBV28 and J usage is TRBJ1-5; TRBD1 might be the D (6 bases). Germline CDR1 and CDR2: MDHEN and SYDVKM. Trimming took 7 bases from V and 1 from J, leaving 17 bases between them. This CDR3 is built from 16 residues. The CDR3 here is CASIVRSGTSNQPQHF. The CDR3 region has the DNA TGTGCCAGCATAGTACGATCGGGGACAAGCAATCAGCCCCAGCATTTT.

The chain recombines TRBV7-2 with TRBJ1-3, with D possibly being TRBD1 (5 bases). Trimming stripped 4 bases from V and 2 bases from J, with 6 bases between. The CDR3 runs 13 residues. Germline V gene sequence: CDR1 SGHTA, CDR2 FQGNSA. CDR3 nucleotides: TGTGCCAGCAGCTCGGACACTGGAAACACCATATATTTT. It codes for CASSSDTGNTIYF.

The CDR3 spells CASSVGTGLNLNTGELFF. CDR3 in DNA: TGTGCCAGCAGCGTAGGGACAGGGTTGAACCTAAACACCGGGGAGCTGTTTTTT. This sequence joins TRBV9 and TRBJ2-2, with 8 bases identical to TRBD1. The CDR3 is 18 residues long. Germline values: CDR1 SGDLS, CDR2 YYNGEE. Losses at the gene ends were 0 bases for V and 2 bases for J; bases not matched to a gene: 9. The full variable domain, rest sourced from reference TRBV9 and TRBJ2-2, is DSGVTQTPKHLITATGQRVTLRCSPRSGDLSVYWYQQSLDQGLQFLIQYYNGEERAKGNILERFSAQQFPDLHSELNLSSLELGDSALYFCASSVGTGLNLNTGELFFGEGSRLTVL.

The chain links TRBV7-6 to TRBJ1-1, with D possibly matching TRBD1 (6 bases). The V gene lost 2 bases and the J gene lost 0 bases, with 16 bases spanning the gap. CDR1 and CDR2 (germline): SGHVS, FNYEAQ. The CDR3 is 17 amino acids. The CDR3 nucleotides read TGTGCCAGCAGCTTAAGGGGACGAGACAGGCTGAACACTGAAGCTTTCTTT. It codes for CASSLRGRDRLNTEAFF.

This chain uses TRBV27 with TRBJ1-1; 8 bases are shared with TRBD1. The CDR3 is 14 residues long. The V segment lost 6 bases and the J segment 11 bases; nucleotides outside the gene matches: 14. The V gene's germline CDR1 is MNHEY and CDR2 SMNVEV (reference sequence). CDR3 protein: CASRRAGQAFRAFF. For the CDR3, the DNA is TGTGCCAGCAGGAGAGCGGGACAGGCGTTTCGGGCTTTCTTT.

This clone was seen a single time. The rearrangement joins TRBV19 to TRBJ1-5; 7 positions match TRBD1. Looked up from germline, CDR1 is LNHDA and CDR2 is SQIVND (reference sequence). Unmatched junction bases numbered 10, after V lost 5 bases and J lost 9 bases. The CDR3 contains 14 residues. In nucleotides, the CDR3 is TGTGCCAGTAGTTCCGGAGGGGGCGCGGGGCCCCAGCATTTT. This encodes CASSSGGGAGPQHF.